This T cell receptor beta chain was recovered during a study of T cells in Graves' hyperthyroidism and ophthalmopathy. The study, taken as a whole, reports: Blood also held most thyroid clonotypes expanded beyond 0.001.

TCR beta CDR3 regions were amplified from RNA transcripts. The primer set for the first-round RT-PCR of the TCR CDR3 was HTBI. A single record per CDR3 protein comes from TCRdb applying MiXCR to the multiplex PCR reads. This table has hundreds of thousands of distinct CDR3 sequences, 14% appearing once. A word on this clonotype: The antigen remains unidentified.

No progression to ophthalmopathy during 18 months of follow-up defined stable disease. Germline V CDR1 and CDR2: MNHNS, SASEGT. The CDR3 covers 14 residues. Trimming at V came to 5 bases and at J to 6 bases, leaving 3 bases not matched to a gene. Input material: blood. The chain is built from TRBV6-1 and TRBJ2-3; 12 positions match TRBD2. This receptor was identified in a woman aged 18-29 years with Graves' hyperthyroidism. This CDR3 is CASSTTSGSDTQYF. CDR3 sequence (DNA): TGTGCCAGCAGTACGACTAGCGGGAGTGATACGCAGTATTTT.